The TCR beta chain under discussion was sequenced for a study of blood T cells in healthy people across ages. Study-wide context: Template switching picked up about one barcoded beta molecule for each two T cells.

Together with a sample-barcoded 5' primer, a J-beta primer mix was included in a second PCR lasting about 6 to 11 cycles. A 12-random-nucleotide template-switch adaptor tagged each cDNA molecule. TCRdb re-called the 5' RACE reads through MiXCR, storing one row per CDR3 protein. The sample lists about 1.8 million distinct CDR3 sequences, about 50% occurring once. Germline V gives CDR1 LGHNA, CDR2 YNFKEQ. The CDR3 has 17 amino acids. Losses at the gene ends were 5 bases for V and 5 bases for J; bases not matched to a gene: 12. Healthy Russian Caucasian donors spanned ages roughly 6 to 100 years. The source material was blood. J is TRBJ2-3 and V is TRBV4-2; TRBD2 agrees at 11 bases. The receptor's source is a middle-aged woman in good health. This chain's CDR3 is CASSLQGTSGPRDTQYF. CDR3 nucleotides: TGTGCCAGCAGCTTACAGGGGACTAGCGGCCCGAGAGATACGCAGTATTTT.